The rows below give T cell receptor beta chains drawn from one sample of a study of T cells in Graves' hyperthyroidism and ophthalmopathy. TCRdb processed the multiplex PCR reads anew with MiXCR; each CDR3 protein has one entry. The sample has about 720,000 distinct CDR3 sequences; over 15% are singletons. The sample comprised blood. The receptor source for this set is a man aged 18 to 29 with Graves' hyperthyroidism. CDR3s include the opening cysteine and the closing phenylalanine or tryptophan.

>TRBV27|TRBJ2-3
CASSRTSGATDTQYF
>TRBV29-1|TRBJ2-3
CSVESSGSGDTQYF
>TRBV30|TRBJ1-4
CAANSQGEEKLFF
>TRBV20-1|TRBJ2-5
CSARLGYPQGGQYF
>TRBV5-1|TRBJ1-2
CASSHGDRAYGYTF
>TRBV7-9|TRBJ2-2
CASSHDRVDTGELFF
>TRBV20-1|TRBJ1-1
CSARGKGRGQLWNTEAFF
>TRBV4-2|TRBJ1-2
CASSPGNDHGYTF
>TRBV10-3|TRBJ2-3
CAISQGFTDTQYF
>TRBV3-1|TRBJ2-1
CASGAGAEYNEQFF
>TRBV29-1|TRBJ1-2
CSVTQHPNYGYTF
>TRBV12-3/TRBV12-4|TRBJ2-7
CASSPKLVYEQYF
>TRBV3-1|TRBJ2-1
CASSRVSAYNEQFF
>TRBV18|TRBJ1-1
CASSPLIQAYTEAFF
>TRBV3-2|TRBJ2-1
CASSQPGQGESGDEQFF
>TRBV28|TRBJ2-5
CASSSPRGGQETQYF
>TRBV28|TRBJ2-1
CASSLTSGYDEQFF
>TRBV20-1|TRBJ1-6
CSARPGSVNSPLHF
>TRBV12-3/TRBV12-4|TRBJ2-5
CASSLRPGTSPGETQYF
>TRBV6-6|TRBJ2-5
CASSYSAGSQETQYF
>TRBV5-8|TRBJ2-4
CASSRTGVNIQYF
>TRBV9|TRBJ2-4
CASSGGRSKNIQYF
>TRBV11-2|TRBJ2-3
CASSLDPVWGQYF
>TRBV2|TRBJ1-1
CASPMGEHANTEAFF
>TRBV27|TRBJ1-5
CASSPNYKSQPQHF
>TRBV7-8|TRBJ2-7
CANSPTHGYTNYEQYF
>TRBV28|TRBJ2-2
CASSPPLITGELFF
>TRBV20-1|TRBJ1-1
CSARDSLTGNTEAFF
>TRBV6-2/TRBV6-3|TRBJ1-1
CASTGQTSHTEAFF
>TRBV7-9|TRBJ1-2
CASSLIRGPTNYGYTF
>TRBV18|TRBJ2-7
CASSPPLSYEQYF
>TRBV11-2|TRBJ2-1
CASSLEYSGRAYNEQFF
>TRBV7-9|TRBJ1-6
CASSSIGGYSPLHF
>TRBV6-4|TRBJ2-1
CASSLAGGVLHEQFF
>TRBV27|TRBJ1-4
CASSAGGGAVEKLFF
>TRBV5-5|TRBJ2-1
CASSVQSGIRNEQFF
>TRBV5-1|TRBJ2-3
CASSFLENTDTQYF
>TRBV29-1|TRBJ2-7
CSVPGQGAEQYF
>TRBV11-2|TRBJ2-7
CASSPGLEWYEQYF
>TRBV29-1|TRBJ1-1
CSVGNQREAFF
>TRBV13|TRBJ2-4
CASSLAGVENIQYF
>TRBV6-2/TRBV6-3|TRBJ2-1
CASSYGTSGGPGYNEQFF
>TRBV7-8|TRBJ1-1
CASSAAGSTEAFF
>TRBV30|TRBJ1-1
CAWKRENTEAFF
>TRBV2|TRBJ2-1
CASNGPSSYNEQFF
>TRBV4-1|TRBJ2-7
CASSQGLAGGFEQYF
>TRBV7-3|TRBJ2-7
CASSLRGGGTYEQYF
>TRBV15|TRBJ2-2
CATSRGQGLVNTGELFF
>TRBV12-3/TRBV12-4|TRBJ2-4
CASSRRDREAPGGNIQYF
>TRBV28|TRBJ2-1
CASREDRSLTNEQFF